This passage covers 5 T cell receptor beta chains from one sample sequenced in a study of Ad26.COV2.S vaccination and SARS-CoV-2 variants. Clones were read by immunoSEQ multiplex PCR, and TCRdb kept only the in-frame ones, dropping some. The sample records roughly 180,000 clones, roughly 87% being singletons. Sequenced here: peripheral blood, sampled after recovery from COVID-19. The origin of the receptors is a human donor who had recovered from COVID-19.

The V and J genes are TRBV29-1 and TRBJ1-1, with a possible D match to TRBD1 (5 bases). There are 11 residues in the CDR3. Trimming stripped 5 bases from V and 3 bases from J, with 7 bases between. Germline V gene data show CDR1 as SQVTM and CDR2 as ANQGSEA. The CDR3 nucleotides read TGCAGCGTTAGGGGCCACACTGAAGCTTTCTTT. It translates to CSVRGHTEAFF.

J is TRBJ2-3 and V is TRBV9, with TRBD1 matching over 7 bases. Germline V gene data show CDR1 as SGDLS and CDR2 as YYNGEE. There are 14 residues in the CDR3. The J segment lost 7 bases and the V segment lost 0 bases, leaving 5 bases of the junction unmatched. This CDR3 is CASSVGNRGNTQYF. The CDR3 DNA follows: TGTGCCAGCAGCGTAGGGAACAGGGGAAATACGCAGTATTTT.

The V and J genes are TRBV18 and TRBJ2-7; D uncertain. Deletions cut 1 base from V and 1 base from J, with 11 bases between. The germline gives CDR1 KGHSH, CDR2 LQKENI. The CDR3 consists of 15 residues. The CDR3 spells CASSPQAHPSYEQYF. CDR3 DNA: TGTGCCAGCTCACCACAGGCTCACCCTTCCTACGAGCAGTACTTC.

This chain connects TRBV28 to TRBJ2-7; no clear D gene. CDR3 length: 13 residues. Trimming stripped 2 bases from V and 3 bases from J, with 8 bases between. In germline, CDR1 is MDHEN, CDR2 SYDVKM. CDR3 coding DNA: TGTGCCAGCAGTTTAGGTTTAGACTACGAGCAGTACTTC. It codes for CASSLGLDYEQYF. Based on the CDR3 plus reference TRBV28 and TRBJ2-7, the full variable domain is DVKVTQSSRYLVKRTGEKVFLECVQDMDHENMFWYRQDPGLGLRLIYFSYDVKMKEKGDIPEGYSVSREKKERFSLILESASTNQTSMYLCASSLGLDYEQYFGPGTRLTVT.

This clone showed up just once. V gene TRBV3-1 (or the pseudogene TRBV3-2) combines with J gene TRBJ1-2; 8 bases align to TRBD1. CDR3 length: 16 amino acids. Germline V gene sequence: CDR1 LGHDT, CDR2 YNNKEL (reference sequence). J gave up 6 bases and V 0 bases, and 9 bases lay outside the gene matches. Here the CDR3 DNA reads TGTGCCAGCAGCCAAGAGATTAGGACAGGGAGAGATGGCTACACCTTC. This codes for CASSQEIRTGRDGYTF.